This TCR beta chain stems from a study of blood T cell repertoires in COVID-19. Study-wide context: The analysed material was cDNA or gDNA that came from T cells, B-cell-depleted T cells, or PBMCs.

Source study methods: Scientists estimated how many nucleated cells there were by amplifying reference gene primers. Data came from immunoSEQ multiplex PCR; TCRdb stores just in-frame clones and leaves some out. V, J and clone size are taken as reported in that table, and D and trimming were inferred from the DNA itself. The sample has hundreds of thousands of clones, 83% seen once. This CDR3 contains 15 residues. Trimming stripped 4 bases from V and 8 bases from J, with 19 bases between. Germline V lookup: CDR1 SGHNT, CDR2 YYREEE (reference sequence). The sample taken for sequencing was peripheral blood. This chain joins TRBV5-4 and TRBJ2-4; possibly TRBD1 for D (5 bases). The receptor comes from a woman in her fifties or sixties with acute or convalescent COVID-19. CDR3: CASSLNPGYRDIQYF. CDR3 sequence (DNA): TGTGCCAGCAGCCTTAATCCAGGGTACCGTGACATTCAGTACTTC.